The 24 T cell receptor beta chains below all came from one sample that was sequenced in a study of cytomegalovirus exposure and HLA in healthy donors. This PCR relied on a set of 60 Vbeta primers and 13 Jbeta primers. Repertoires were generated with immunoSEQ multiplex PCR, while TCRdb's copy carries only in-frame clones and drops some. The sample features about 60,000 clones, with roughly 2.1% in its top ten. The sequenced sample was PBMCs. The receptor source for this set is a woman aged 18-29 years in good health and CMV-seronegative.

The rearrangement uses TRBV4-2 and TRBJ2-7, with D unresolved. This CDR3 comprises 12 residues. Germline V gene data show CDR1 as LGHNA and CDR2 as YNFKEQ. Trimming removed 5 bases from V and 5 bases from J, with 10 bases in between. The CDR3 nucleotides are TGTGCCAGCAGCTCCCTTTCGGACGAGCAGTACTTC. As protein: CASSSLSDEQYF.

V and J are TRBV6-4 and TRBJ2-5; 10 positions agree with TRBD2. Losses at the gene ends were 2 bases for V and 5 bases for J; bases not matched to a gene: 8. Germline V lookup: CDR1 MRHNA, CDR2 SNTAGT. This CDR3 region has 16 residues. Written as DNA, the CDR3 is TGTGCCAGCAGTGACGGTACTAGCGGGGATATTGAGACCCAGTACTTC. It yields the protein CASSDGTSGDIETQYF.

The CDR3 DNA follows: TGTGCCAGCGGCGACTATTCAGGCAGCCGCTATGGCTACACCTTC. This codes for CASGDYSGSRYGYTF. This chain uses TRBV6-5 with TRBJ1-2, with unresolved D. Between the trimmed V and J ends, which lost 8 bases and 4 bases, there was a span of 20 bases. CDR3 size: 15 residues. Germline CDR1 reads MNHEY; CDR2 reads SVGAGI.

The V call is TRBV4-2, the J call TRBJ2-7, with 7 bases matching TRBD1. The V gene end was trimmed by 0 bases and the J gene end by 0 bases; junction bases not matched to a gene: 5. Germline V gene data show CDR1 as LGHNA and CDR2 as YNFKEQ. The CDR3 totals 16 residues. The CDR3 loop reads CASSQDNRDSSYEQYF. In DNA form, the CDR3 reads TGTGCCAGCAGCCAAGACAACCGGGACAGCTCCTACGAGCAGTACTTC.

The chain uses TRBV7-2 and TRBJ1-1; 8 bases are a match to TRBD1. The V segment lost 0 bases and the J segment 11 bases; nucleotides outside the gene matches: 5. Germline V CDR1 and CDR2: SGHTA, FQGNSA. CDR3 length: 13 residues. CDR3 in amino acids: CASSLATRQGAFF. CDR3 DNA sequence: TGTGCCAGCAGCTTAGCGACGAGACAGGGGGCTTTCTTT.

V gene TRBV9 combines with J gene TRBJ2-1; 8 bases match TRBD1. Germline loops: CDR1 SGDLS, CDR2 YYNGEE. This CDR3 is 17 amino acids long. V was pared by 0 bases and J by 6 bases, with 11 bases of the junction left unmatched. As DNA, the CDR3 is TGTGCCAGCAGCGTAGAGTTCTGGAGGACAGGGACCAATGAGCAGTTCTTC. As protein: CASSVEFWRTGTNEQFF.

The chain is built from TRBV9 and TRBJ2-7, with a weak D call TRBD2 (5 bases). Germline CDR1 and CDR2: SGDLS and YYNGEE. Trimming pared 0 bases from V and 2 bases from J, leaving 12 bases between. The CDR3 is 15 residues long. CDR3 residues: CASSVEAANAYEQYF. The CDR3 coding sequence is TGTGCCAGCAGCGTAGAAGCGGCCAACGCCTACGAGCAGTACTTC.

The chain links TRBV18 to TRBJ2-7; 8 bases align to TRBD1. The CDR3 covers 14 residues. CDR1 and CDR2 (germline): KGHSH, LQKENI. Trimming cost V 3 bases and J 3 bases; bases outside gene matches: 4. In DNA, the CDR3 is TGTGCCAGCTCACCTACAGGGGGAGACTACGAGCAGTACTTC. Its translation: CASSPTGGDYEQYF.

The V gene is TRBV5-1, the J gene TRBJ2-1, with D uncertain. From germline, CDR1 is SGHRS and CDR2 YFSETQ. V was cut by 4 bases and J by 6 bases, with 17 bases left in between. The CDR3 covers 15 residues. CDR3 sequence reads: CASSIPLGLTNEQFF. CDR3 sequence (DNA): TGCGCCAGCAGCATACCCCTAGGATTGACCAATGAGCAGTTCTTC. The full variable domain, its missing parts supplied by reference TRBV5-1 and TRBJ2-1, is KAGVTQTPRYLIKTRGQQVTLSCSPISGHRSVSWYQQTPGQGLQFLFEYFSETQRNKGNFPGRFSGRQFSNSRSEMNVSTLELGDSALYLCASSIPLGLTNEQFFGPGTRLTVL.

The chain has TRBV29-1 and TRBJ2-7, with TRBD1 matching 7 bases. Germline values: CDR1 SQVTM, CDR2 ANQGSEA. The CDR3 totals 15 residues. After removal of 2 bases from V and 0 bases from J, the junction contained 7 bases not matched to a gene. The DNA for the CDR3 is TGCAGCGTTGAAACGGGACAGCGGAGCTCCTACGAGCAGTACTTC. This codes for CSVETGQRSSYEQYF.

DNA of the CDR3: TGTGCCAGCAGTGTTGGACAGGGGTGGTACGAGCAGTACTTC. The encoded protein is CASSVGQGWYEQYF. V usage is TRBV2 and J usage is TRBJ2-7, with 9 positions matching TRBD1. The CDR3 contains 14 residues. Germline CDR1 reads SNHLY; CDR2 reads FYNNEI. With V trimmed by 4 bases and J by 4 bases, 5 bases remained unmatched.

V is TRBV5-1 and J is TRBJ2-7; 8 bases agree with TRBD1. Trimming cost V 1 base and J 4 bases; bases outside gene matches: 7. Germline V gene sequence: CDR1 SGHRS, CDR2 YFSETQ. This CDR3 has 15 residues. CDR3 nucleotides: TGCGCCAGCAGCTTGTTTGGACAGGGTCGTTACGAGCAGTACTTC. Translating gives CASSLFGQGRYEQYF.

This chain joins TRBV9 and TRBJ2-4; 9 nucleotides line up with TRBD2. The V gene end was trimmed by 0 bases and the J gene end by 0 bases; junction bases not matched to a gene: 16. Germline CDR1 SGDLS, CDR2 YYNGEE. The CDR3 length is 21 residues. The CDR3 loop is CASSVGYPQASGILAKNIQYF. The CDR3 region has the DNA TGTGCCAGCAGCGTAGGGTATCCCCAGGCTAGCGGGATTCTAGCCAAAAACATTCAGTACTTC.

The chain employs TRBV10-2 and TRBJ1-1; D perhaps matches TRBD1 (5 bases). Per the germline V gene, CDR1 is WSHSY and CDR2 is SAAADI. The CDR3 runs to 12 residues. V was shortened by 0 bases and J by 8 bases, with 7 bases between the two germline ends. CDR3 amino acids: CASSESRGEAFF. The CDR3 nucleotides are TGCGCCAGCAGTGAGTCTCGGGGGGAAGCTTTCTTT.

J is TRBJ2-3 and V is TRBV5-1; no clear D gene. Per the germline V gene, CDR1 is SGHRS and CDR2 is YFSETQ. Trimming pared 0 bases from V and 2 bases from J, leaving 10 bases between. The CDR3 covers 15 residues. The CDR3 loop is CASSLGQNPTDTQYF. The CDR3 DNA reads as TGCGCCAGCAGCTTGGGGCAGAACCCCACAGATACGCAGTATTTT.

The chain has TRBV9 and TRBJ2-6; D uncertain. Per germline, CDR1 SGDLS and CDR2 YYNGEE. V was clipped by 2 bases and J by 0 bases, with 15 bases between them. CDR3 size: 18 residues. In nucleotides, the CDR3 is TGTGCCAGCAGCGTCGCCCATGGGCCCGGCTCTGGGGCCAACGTCCTGACTTTC. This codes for CASSVAHGPGSGANVLTF.

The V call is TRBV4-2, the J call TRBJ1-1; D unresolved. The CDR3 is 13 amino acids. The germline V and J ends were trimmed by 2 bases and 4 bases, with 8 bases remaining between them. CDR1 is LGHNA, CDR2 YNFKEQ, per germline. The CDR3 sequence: CASSQNSPTEAFF. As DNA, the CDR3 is TGTGCCAGCAGCCAAAACAGCCCCACTGAAGCTTTCTTT.

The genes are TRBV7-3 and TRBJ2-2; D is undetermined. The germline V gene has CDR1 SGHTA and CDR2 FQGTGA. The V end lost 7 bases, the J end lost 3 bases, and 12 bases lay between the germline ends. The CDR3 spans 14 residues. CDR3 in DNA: TGTGCCAGCAAGACAACTTGGGACACCGGGGAGCTGTTTTTT. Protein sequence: CASKTTWDTGELFF.

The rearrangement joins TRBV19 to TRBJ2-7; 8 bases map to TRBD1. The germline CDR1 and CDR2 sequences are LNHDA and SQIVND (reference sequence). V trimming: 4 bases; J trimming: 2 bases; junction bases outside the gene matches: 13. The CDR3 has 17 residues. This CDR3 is CASSTPDFGQGPYEQYF. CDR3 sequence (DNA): TGTGCCAGTAGTACGCCGGACTTCGGACAGGGCCCCTACGAGCAGTACTTC.

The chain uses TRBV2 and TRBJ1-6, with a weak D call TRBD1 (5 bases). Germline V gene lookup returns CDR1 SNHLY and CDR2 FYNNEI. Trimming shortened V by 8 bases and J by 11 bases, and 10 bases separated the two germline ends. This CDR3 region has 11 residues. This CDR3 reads CASFRVPPLHF. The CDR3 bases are TGTGCCAGCTTCAGGGTACCACCCCTCCACTTT.

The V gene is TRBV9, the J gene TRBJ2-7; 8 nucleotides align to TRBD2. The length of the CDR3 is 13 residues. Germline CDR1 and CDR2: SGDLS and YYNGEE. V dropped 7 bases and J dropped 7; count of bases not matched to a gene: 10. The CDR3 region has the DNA TGTGCCAGCGGGAAGTCAGCGGGAGTTGAGCAGTACTTC. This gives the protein CASGKSAGVEQYF. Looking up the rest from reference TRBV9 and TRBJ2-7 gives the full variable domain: DSGVTQTPKHLITATGQRVTLRCSPRSGDLSVYWYQQSLDQGLQFLIQYYNGEERAKGNILERFSAQQFPDLHSELNLSSLELGDSALYFCASGKSAGVEQYFGPGTRLTVT.

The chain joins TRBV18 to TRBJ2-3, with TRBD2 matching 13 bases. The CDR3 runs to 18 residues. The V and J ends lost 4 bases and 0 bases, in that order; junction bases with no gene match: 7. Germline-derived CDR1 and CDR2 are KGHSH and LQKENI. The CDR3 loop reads CASSLIGLAGASTDTQYF. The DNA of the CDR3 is TGTGCCAGCTCACTTATCGGACTAGCGGGGGCTAGCACAGATACGCAGTATTTT.

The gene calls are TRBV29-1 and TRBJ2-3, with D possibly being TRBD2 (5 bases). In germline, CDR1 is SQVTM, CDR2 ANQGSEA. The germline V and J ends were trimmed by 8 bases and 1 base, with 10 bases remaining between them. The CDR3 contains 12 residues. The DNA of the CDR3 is TGCAGCACCCAACTAGGCACAGATACGCAGTATTTT. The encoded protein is CSTQLGTDTQYF.

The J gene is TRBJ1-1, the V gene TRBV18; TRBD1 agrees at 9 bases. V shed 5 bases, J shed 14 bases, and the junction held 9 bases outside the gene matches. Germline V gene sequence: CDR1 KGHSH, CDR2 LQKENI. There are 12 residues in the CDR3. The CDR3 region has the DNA TGTGCCAGCTCAGATGATCGGGACAGGGACTTCTTT. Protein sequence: CASSDDRDRDFF. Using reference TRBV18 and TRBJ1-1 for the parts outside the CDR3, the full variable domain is NAGVMQNPRHLVRRRGQEARLRCSPMKGHSHVYWYRQLPEEGLKFMVYLQKENIIDESGMPKERFSAEFPKEGPSILRIQQVVRGDSAAYFCASSDDRDRDFFGQGTRLTVV.